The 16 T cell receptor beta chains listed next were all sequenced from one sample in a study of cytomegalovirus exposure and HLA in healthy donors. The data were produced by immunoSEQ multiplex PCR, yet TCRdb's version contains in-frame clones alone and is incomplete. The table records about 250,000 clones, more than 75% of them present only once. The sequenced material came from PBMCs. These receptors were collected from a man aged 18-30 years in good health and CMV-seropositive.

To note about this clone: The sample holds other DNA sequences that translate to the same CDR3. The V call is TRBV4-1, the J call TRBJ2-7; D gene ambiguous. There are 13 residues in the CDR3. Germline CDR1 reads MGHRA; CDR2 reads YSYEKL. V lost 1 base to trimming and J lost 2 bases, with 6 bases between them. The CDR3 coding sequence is TGCGCCAGCAGCCAAGGTAGAGCCTACGAGCAGTACTTC. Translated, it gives CASSQGRAYEQYF.

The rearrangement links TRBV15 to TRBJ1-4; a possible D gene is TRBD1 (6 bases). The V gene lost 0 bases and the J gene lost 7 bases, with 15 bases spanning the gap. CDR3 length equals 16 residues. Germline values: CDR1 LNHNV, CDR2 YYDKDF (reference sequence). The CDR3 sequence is CATSRDPQGLGEKLFF. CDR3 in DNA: TGTGCCACCAGCAGAGATCCCCAGGGGCTGGGTGAAAAACTGTTTTTT.

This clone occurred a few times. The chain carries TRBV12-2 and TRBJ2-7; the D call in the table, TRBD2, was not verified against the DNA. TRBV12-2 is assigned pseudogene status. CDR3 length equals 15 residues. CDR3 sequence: CASRPRTSGNHEQYF. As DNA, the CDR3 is TGTGCAAGTCGCCCGAGGACTAGCGGGAATCACGAGCAGTACTTC.

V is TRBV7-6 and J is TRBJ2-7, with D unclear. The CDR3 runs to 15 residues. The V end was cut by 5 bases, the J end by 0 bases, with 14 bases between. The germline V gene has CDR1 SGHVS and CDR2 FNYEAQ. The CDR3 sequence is CASSRLPDLSYEQYF. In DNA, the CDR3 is TGTGCCAGCAGCCGCCTCCCGGACCTCTCCTACGAGCAGTACTTC.

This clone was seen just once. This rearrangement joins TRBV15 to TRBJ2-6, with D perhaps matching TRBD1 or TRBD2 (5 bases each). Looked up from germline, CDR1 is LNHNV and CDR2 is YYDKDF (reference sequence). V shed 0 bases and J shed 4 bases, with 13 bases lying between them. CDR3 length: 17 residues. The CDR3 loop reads CATSRDHIGDGANVLTF. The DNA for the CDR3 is TGTGCCACCAGCAGAGATCACATCGGGGACGGGGCCAACGTCCTGACTTTC.

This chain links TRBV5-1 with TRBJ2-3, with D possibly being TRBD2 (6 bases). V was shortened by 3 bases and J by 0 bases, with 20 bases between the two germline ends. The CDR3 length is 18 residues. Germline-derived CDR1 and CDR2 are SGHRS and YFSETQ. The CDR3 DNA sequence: TGCGCCAGCAGCTCGCCCTTTGGCCGTGGGGGGAGCACAGATACGCAGTATTTT. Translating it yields CASSSPFGRGGSTDTQYF.

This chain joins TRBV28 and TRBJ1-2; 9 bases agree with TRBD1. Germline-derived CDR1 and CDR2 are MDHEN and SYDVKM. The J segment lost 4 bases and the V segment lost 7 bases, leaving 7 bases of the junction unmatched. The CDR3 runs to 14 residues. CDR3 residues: CASNRGTGSYGYTF. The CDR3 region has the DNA TGTGCCAGCAATCGCGGGACAGGGAGCTATGGCTACACCTTC.

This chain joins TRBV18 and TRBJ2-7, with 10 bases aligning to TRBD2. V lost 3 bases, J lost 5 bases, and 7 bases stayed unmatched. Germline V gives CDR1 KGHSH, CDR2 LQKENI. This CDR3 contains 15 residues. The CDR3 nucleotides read TGTGCCAGCTCACCCTCGACTAGCGGGTTTGACGAGCAGTACTTC. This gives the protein CASSPSTSGFDEQYF.

In DNA form, the CDR3 reads TGTGCCAGCAGTGATCGGACAGGCACTGAAGCTTTCTTT. Its protein product is CASSDRTGTEAFF. The V gene is TRBV6-4, the J gene TRBJ1-1; 7 nucleotides agree with TRBD1. With 3 bases clipped from V and 4 bases from J, the junction kept 2 bases outside the gene matches. This CDR3 comprises 13 residues. Germline CDR1 MRHNA, CDR2 SNTAGT.

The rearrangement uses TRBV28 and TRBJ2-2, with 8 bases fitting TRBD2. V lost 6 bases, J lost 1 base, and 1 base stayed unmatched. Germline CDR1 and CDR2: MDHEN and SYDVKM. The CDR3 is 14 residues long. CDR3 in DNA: TGTGCCAGCAGGACTAGCGTGAACACCGGGGAGCTGTTTTTT. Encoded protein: CASRTSVNTGELFF.

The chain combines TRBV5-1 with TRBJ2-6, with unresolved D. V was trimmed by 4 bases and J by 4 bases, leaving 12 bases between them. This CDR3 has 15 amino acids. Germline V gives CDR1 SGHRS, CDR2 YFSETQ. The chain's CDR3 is CASSTDPKGANVLTF. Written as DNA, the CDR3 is TGCGCCAGCAGCACTGACCCCAAGGGGGCCAACGTCCTGACTTTC.

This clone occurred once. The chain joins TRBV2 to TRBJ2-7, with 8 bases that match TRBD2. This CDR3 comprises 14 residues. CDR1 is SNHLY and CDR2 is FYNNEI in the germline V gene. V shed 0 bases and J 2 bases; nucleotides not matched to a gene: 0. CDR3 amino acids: CASSEASGTYEQYF. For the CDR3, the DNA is TGTGCCAGCAGTGAAGCTAGCGGGACCTACGAGCAGTACTTC.

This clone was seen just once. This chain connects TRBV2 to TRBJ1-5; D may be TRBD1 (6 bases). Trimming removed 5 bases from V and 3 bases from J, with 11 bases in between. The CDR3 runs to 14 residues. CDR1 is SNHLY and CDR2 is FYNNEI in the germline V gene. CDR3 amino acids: CASSIRDNNQPQHF. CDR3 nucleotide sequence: TGTGCCAGCAGTATCCGGGACAACAATCAGCCCCAGCATTTT.

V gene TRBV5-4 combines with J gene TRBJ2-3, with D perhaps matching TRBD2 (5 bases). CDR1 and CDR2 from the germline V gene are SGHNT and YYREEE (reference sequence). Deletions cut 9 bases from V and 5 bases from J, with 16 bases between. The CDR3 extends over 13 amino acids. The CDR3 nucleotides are TGTGCCACCCAGGACTTAGCGTTAGATACGCAGTATTTT. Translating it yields CATQDLALDTQYF.

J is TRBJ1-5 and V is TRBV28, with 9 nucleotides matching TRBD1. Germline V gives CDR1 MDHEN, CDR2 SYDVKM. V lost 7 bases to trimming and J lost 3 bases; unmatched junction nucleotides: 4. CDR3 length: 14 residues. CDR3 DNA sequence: TGTGCCAGCAAGACAGGGGGTCTCAATCAGCCCCAGCATTTT. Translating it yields CASKTGGLNQPQHF.

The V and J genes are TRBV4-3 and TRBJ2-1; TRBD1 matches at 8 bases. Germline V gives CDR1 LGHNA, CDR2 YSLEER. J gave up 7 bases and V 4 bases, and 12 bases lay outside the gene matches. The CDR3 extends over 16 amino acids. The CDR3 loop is CASSRRGQGRQNEQFF. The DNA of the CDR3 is TGCGCCAGCAGCCGCAGAGGACAGGGCCGGCAGAATGAGCAGTTCTTC.